This T cell receptor beta chain emerged from a study of human T cells and chemical hapten exposure. Described time point: patch test 1, 2 weeks after DPC sensitization. Treatment noted: therapeutic diphenylcyclopropenone sensitization with weekly scalp DPC. A word on this clonotype: Its antigen remains unknown.

In the original processing: The number of TCRs in each sample had a median of 95,638 and spanned about 20,000 to 690,600. TCRdb used MiXCR to reprocess the RACE reads, holding one entry per CDR3 protein. V and J calls and clone size were set by TCRdb, not the authors. The profile covers about 360,000 distinct CDR3 sequences, with around 7% appearing a single time and around 8.2% taken by the ten largest. Germline CDR1 is SGHAT and CDR2 is FQDESV (reference sequence). V gave up 2 bases and J gave up 0 bases, with 16 bases separating them. This CDR3 region has 17 residues. General study findings and limits: Significantly greater numbers of large CDR3 similarity clusters came from expanded TCRs than from controls.

Sequencing used whole blood, obtained in connection with sensitization to the hapten diphenylcyclopropenone (DPC). V gene TRBV11-1 combines with J gene TRBJ1-1, with TRBD1 as a possible D gene (6 bases). The TCR was taken from a woman between 18 and 29 years old with alopecia areata. Some clones in this sample may be carry-over from other donors' samples. The CDR3 reads CASSLTAGTNMNTEAFF. CDR3 bases: TGTGCCAGCAGCTTAACGGCCGGGACAAACATGAACACTGAAGCTTTCTTT.